This T cell receptor beta chain is from a study of T cells in Graves' hyperthyroidism and ophthalmopathy. The V gene end was trimmed by 4 bases and the J gene end by 5 bases; junction bases not matched to a gene: 7. Germline lookup yields CDR1 SQVTM and CDR2 ANQGSEA. CDR3 size: 13 residues. RNA transcripts provided the source from which TCR beta CDR3 regions were amplified. Initially, a first-round RT-PCR of the TCR CDR3 employed the HTBI primer set. TCRdb redid the calling of the multiplex PCR reads with MiXCR, one entry per CDR3 protein. The sample shows roughly 93,000 distinct CDR3 sequences, over 50% of them seen only once.

This TCR derives from a woman in her 40s with Graves' hyperthyroidism. V usage is TRBV29-1 and J usage is TRBJ1-1, with TRBD1 matching over 7 bases. Sequences were obtained from blood. CDR3 amino acids: CSVGDSPGTEAFF. CDR3 nucleotides: TGCAGCGTTGGGGACAGCCCAGGGACTGAAGCTTTCTTT.